This TCR beta chain was identified during a study of T-cell reconstitution after alpha-beta-depleted transplantation in children. In this sample, this clonotype turned up many times. Its antigen remains unidentified. CDR1 DFQATT and CDR2 SNEGSKA come from the germline V gene (reference sequence). Between the trimmed V and J ends, which lost 3 bases and 2 bases, there was a span of 4 bases. The CDR3 extends over 11 amino acids. Overall study results and limits: Newly generated T cells supplied most T-cell counts and diversity one year post-transplant. Surviving recipient cells, namely T cells and thymic progenitors, were the source of high day-60 TCRbeta diversity in some patients.

Unique molecular identifiers featured in how the TCRbeta library was prepared. TCRdb passed the PCR reads through MiXCR, listing each CDR3 protein once. The profile shows a few hundred thousand distinct CDR3 sequences, about 23% of them singletons. The source material was PBMCs, sampled before TCRalphabeta/CD19-depleted stem cell transplant. The J gene is TRBJ2-5, the V gene TRBV20-1; D unclear. This TCR was sampled from a girl aged 2-10 years with Fanconi anemia, due to receive a stem cell transplant. For the CDR3, the DNA is TGCAGTGCTAGCGTACAAGAGACCCAGTACTTC. The encoded protein is CSASVQETQYF.